Sequencing of this T cell receptor beta chain was carried out in a study of identifying expanded T cells in peripheral blood. General study findings and limits: Clone count variance between roughly 2-week samples rose with total template count.

The table came from immunoSEQ multiplex PCR; TCRdb's copy has only in-frame clones and leaves some out. The repertoire holds 65,000 to 95,000 clones, with roughly 89% as singletons. The germline V gene has CDR1 SEHNR and CDR2 FQNEAQ (reference sequence). Deletions cut 3 bases from V and 1 base from J, with 9 bases between. The CDR3 sequence is 15 residues long. As regards this clone: Its specificity is unknown.

No infections or other immune events were documented during collection. Sequences were obtained from blood. The J gene is TRBJ2-2, the V gene TRBV7-9, with D possibly being TRBD2 (5 bases). The clonotype was recovered from a person aged 18-70 years in good health. The DNA for the CDR3 is TGTGCCAGCAGCTTGTCAAGCGGGAACACCGGGGAGCTGTTTTTT. Its protein product is CASSLSSGNTGELFF.